The 15 T cell receptor beta chains presented below share a single source sample, sequenced in a study of Ad26.COV2.S vaccination and SARS-CoV-2 variants. Treatment defined: some 19 received Ad26.COV2.S at low or high dose, single or two shots; 5 received placebo; per-sample allocation not given. Specimens were obtained on day 63 following the first vaccine or placebo injection. Produced via immunoSEQ multiplex PCR; TCRdb's table is partial and in-frame only. This table has over 450,000 clones, 80% to 90% appearing once. The sequenced sample was peripheral blood, obtained in a trial of Ad26.COV2.S vaccine versus placebo. These receptors originate from a person between 18 and 65 years old who received the Ad26.COV2.S COVID-19 vaccine or a placebo.

This chain connects TRBV4-1 to TRBJ1-1; TRBD1 agrees at 9 bases. Trimming took 4 bases from V and 11 from J; bases not matched to a gene: 5. The CDR3 totals 12 residues. The germline CDR1 and CDR2 sequences are MGHRA and YSYEKL. The CDR3 DNA is TGCGCCAGCAGCCGATCCGGGACAGGGGCTTTCTTT. Translating it yields CASSRSGTGAFF.

The rearrangement uses TRBV7-2 and TRBJ2-1; maybe TRBD2 (6 bases). Germline loops: CDR1 SGHTA, CDR2 FQGNSA. The length of the CDR3 is 15 residues. V was clipped by 5 bases and J by 5 bases, with 16 bases between them. Here the CDR3 DNA reads TGTGCCAGCAGCCCCCGGTCAGGCGGGGACAATGAGCAGTTCTTC. Its protein is CASSPRSGGDNEQFF.

The rearrangement links TRBV5-1 to TRBJ1-2; D remains unclear. CDR1 is SGHRS, CDR2 YFSETQ, per germline. V was cut by 4 bases and J by 8 bases, with 12 bases left in between. The CDR3 loop spans 12 amino acids. This CDR3 reads CASSIRNRGYTF. CDR3 DNA: TGCGCCAGCAGCATCAGGAATCGGGGCTACACCTTC.

The chain uses TRBV18 and TRBJ2-2; D is ambiguous. The length of the CDR3 is 16 residues. Trimming cost V 2 bases and J 0 bases, with 10 bases left between them. Germline V lookup: CDR1 KGHSH, CDR2 LQKENI. As DNA, the CDR3 is TGTGCCAGCTCACCAAGCCAGCGCCCGAACACCGGGGAGCTGTTTTTT. Protein: CASSPSQRPNTGELFF.

The V and J genes are TRBV28 and TRBJ2-1; D call uncertain. Trimming cost V 3 bases and J 9 bases, with 9 bases left between them. This CDR3 is 12 amino acids long. The V gene's germline CDR1 is MDHEN and CDR2 SYDVKM. CDR3 sequence (DNA): TGTGCCAGCAGTTTCCGCGTTGGTGAGCAGTTCTTC. This gives the protein CASSFRVGEQFF.

This clone was seen a few times. The chain uses TRBV16 and TRBJ1-2; D is perhaps TRBD1 (6 bases). This CDR3 has 15 residues. V was trimmed by 0 bases and J by 4 bases, leaving 12 bases between them. CDR1 and CDR2 from the germline V gene are KGHSY and FQNENV. Here the CDR3 DNA reads TGTGCCAGCAGCCAATCCCCACAGGGCGTCTATGGCTACACCTTC. Its protein is CASSQSPQGVYGYTF.

The J gene is TRBJ1-4, the V gene TRBV6-5; 10 bases line up with TRBD1. The CDR3 sequence is 15 residues long. With V trimmed by 4 bases and J by 7 bases, 6 bases remained unmatched. CDR1 and CDR2 (germline): MNHEY, SVGAGI. Written as DNA, the CDR3 is TGTGCCAGCAGTTCCGCCGGGACAGGGGCTGAAAAACTGTTTTTT. Translating gives CASSSAGTGAEKLFF.

The V and J genes are TRBV5-1 and TRBJ1-4; D remains ambiguous. V gave up 4 bases and J gave up 0 bases, with 10 bases separating them. Germline V gene sequence: CDR1 SGHRS, CDR2 YFSETQ. This CDR3 has 15 residues. DNA for the CDR3: TGCGCCAGCAGCCGAGACGGTGCAACTAATGAAAAACTGTTTTTT. Translation: CASSRDGATNEKLFF. Full variable domain (outside the CDR3, taken from reference TRBV5-1 and TRBJ1-4): KAGVTQTPRYLIKTRGQQVTLSCSPISGHRSVSWYQQTPGQGLQFLFEYFSETQRNKGNFPGRFSGRQFSNSRSEMNVSTLELGDSALYLCASSRDGATNEKLFFGSGTQLSVL.

This clone has only a few counts. This chain uses TRBV5-5 with TRBJ1-5; D unclear. Trimming pared 2 bases from V and 3 bases from J, leaving 21 bases between. Germline lookup yields CDR1 SGHKS and CDR2 YYEKEE (reference sequence). The CDR3 has 18 residues. The CDR3, as DNA: TGTGCCAGCAGCTTAGGTTTCGGATGGGGTGTAAACAATCAGCCCCAGCATTTT. Protein: CASSLGFGWGVNNQPQHF.

V and J are TRBV20-1 and TRBJ2-4, with D unclear. The CDR3 runs to 11 residues. Trimming shortened V by 6 bases and J by 9 bases, and 12 bases separated the two germline ends. Germline loops: CDR1 DFQATT, CDR2 SNEGSKA (reference sequence). The CDR3 spells CSAYLGSIQYF. As DNA, the CDR3 is TGCAGTGCCTATTTGGGTTCCATTCAGTACTTC.

This chain connects TRBV7-2 to TRBJ2-1; D gene ambiguous. The germline V and J ends were trimmed by 4 bases and 3 bases, with 7 bases remaining between them. The CDR3 contains 13 residues. Per germline, CDR1 SGHTA and CDR2 FQGNSA. This CDR3 is CASSSLHYNEQFF. For the CDR3, the DNA is TGTGCCAGCAGCTCTCTCCACTACAATGAGCAGTTCTTC.

The chain uses TRBV30 and TRBJ1-4, with D perhaps matching TRBD1 (5 bases). Deletions cut 2 bases from V and 10 bases from J, with 20 bases between. The germline gives CDR1 GTSNPN, CDR2 SVGIG (reference sequence). The CDR3 runs 15 residues. The CDR3 region has the DNA TGTGCCTGGAGTTTGCAGGCCGGGGGTTCGGGAAAACTGTTTTTT. Encoded protein: CAWSLQAGGSGKLFF.

The gene calls are TRBV20-1 and TRBJ1-5; D gene uncertain. CDR1 and CDR2 (germline): DFQATT, SNEGSKA (reference sequence). The V gene lost 3 bases and the J gene lost 5 bases, with 14 bases spanning the gap. The CDR3 extends over 14 amino acids. CDR3 loop: CSASFRHQDQPQHF. In DNA, the CDR3 is TGCAGTGCTAGTTTCAGGCATCAGGATCAGCCCCAGCATTTT.

This rearrangement joins TRBV18 to TRBJ1-2; D is uncertain. Germline V lookup: CDR1 KGHSH, CDR2 LQKENI. CDR3 length: 17 residues. V was pared by 1 base and J by 5 bases, with 20 bases between. The CDR3 protein is CASSPLRVVSGDYGYTF. The CDR3 DNA reads TGTGCCAGCTCACCACTTCGTGTAGTCAGCGGTGATTATGGCTACACCTTC.

The rearrangement uses TRBV11-3 and TRBJ2-1, with 8 bases that match TRBD2. The V and J ends lost 4 bases and 1 base, in that order; junction bases with no gene match: 12. CDR3 size: 18 residues. Looked up from germline, CDR1 is SGHNT and CDR2 is YENEEA. CDR3 DNA sequence: TGTGCCAGCAGCTCCACTAGGGTTAGCGGGGAATCCTACAATGAGCAGTTCTTC. Translation gives CASSSTRVSGESYNEQFF.